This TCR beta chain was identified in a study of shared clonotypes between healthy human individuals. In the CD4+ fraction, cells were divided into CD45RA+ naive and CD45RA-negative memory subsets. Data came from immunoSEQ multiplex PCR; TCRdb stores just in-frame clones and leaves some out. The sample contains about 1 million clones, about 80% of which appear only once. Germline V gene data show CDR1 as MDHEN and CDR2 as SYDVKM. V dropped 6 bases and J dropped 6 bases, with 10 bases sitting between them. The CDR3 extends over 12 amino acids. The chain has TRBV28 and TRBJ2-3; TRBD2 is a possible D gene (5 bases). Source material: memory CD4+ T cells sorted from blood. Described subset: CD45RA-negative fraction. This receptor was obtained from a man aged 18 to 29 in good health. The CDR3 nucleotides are TGTGCCAGCAGCGGACTCGGTGATACGCAGTATTTT. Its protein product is CASSGLGDTQYF.